The rows below give T cell receptor beta chains drawn from one sample of a study of cytomegalovirus exposure and HLA in healthy donors. Data came from immunoSEQ multiplex PCR; TCRdb stores just in-frame clones and leaves some out. Of some 170,000 clones in the sample, 82% were seen once. Material for sequencing was PBMCs. The receptors were sampled from a girl aged 10 to 17 in good health and CMV-seropositive. Both conserved end residues are part of each CDR3. D genes are given only for firm matches. The size of a clone is reported for some rows only, either as once, few or many, or as a class for expanded clones.

>.|TRBJ2-5|TRBV7-8|.
CASSLARPGRETQYF
TGTGCCAGCAGCTTAGCGCGTCCGGGGAGAGAGACCCAGTACTTC
>.|TRBJ2-7|TRBV28|.
CASSPIEVSDFYEQYF
TGTGCCAGCAGCCCGATAGAGGTTTCTGATTTTTACGAGCAGTACTTC
>once|TRBJ2-7|TRBV2|.
CASSDPPHPREQYF
TGTGCCAGCAGTGATCCCCCACATCCCAGAGAGCAGTACTTC
>.|TRBJ1-5|TRBV11-2|TRBD1
CASSTSGTGGIQPQHF
TGTGCCAGCAGCACTTCCGGGACAGGGGGCATCCAGCCCCAGCATTTT
>.|TRBJ2-6|TRBV5-4|TRBD2
CASSPGAGTSGSGANVLTF
TGTGCCAGCAGCCCGGGTGCTGGGACTAGCGGTTCTGGGGCCAACGTCCTGACTTTC
>.|TRBJ1-4|TRBV28|.
CASLGLGGEKLFF
TGTGCCAGCCTGGGCTTAGGAGGGGAAAAACTGTTTTTT
>once|TRBJ1-1|TRBV7-2|.
CASSLERNTEAFF
TGTGCCAGCAGCTTAGAGAGGAACACTGAAGCTTTCTTT
>.|TRBJ2-1|TRBV7-2|.
CASSSGTYNEQFF
TGTGCCAGCAGCTCCGGGACTTACAATGAGCAGTTCTTC
>once|TRBJ2-7|TRBV19|.
CASSAGTYTPYEQYF
TGTGCCAGTAGTGCCGGGACATACACTCCCTACGAGCAGTACTTC
>.|TRBJ2-2|TRBV6-1|.
CASSEAGLPGDHGELFF
TGTGCCAGCAGTGAAGCAGGACTTCCAGGGGACCACGGGGAGTTGTTTTTT
>.|TRBJ1-2|TRBV28|.
CASREQGWGGGYGYTF
TGTGCCAGCAGGGAGCAGGGATGGGGCGGGGGCTATGGCTACACCTTC
>once|TRBJ1-5|TRBV19|TRBD1
CATSTGESQPQHF
TGTGCCACCTCGACAGGGGAAAGTCAGCCCCAGCATTTT
>.|TRBJ1-2|TRBV7-2|.
CASSILRQFFNYGYTF
TGTGCCAGTTCCATACTCCGACAGTTTTTTAACTATGGCTACACCTTC
>.|TRBJ1-5|TRBV19|.
CASSITEYSNQPQHF
TGTGCCAGTAGTATCACCGAGTATAGCAATCAGCCCCAGCATTTT
>.|TRBJ1-3|TRBV5-1|.
CASSLGEASSGNTIYF
TGCGCCAGCAGCTTGGGCGAGGCTAGCTCTGGAAACACCATATATTTT
>.|TRBJ2-3|TRBV11-2|.
CASGGGSSTDTQYF
TGTGCCAGCGGGGGCGGTTCTAGCACAGATACGCAGTATTTT
>once|TRBJ2-1|TRBV6-5|TRBD2
CASSRAGEYNEQFF
TGTGCCAGCAGTAGGGCGGGGGAGTACAATGAGCAGTTCTTC
>.|TRBJ2-5|TRBV7-7|TRBD2
CASSGGASGPGAQYF
TGTGCTAGCAGCGGGGGGGCATCCGGCCCAGGGGCCCAGTACTTC
>.|TRBJ2-1|TRBV5-1|TRBD2
CASSVGGGLAEYNEQFF
TGCGCCAGCAGCGTCGGGGGGGGACTAGCGGAATACAATGAGCAGTTCTTC
>.|TRBJ1-1|TRBV6-5|.
CATILSRGGREAFF
TGTGCCACCATCCTAAGCCGCGGAGGTAGGGAAGCTTTCTTT
>.|TRBJ2-7|TRBV25-1|TRBD1
CASSRTGGNYEQYF
TGTGCCAGCAGTAGGACAGGGGGAAACTACGAGCAGTACTTC
>.|TRBJ2-7|TRBV5-6|.
CASSDMDEQYF
TGTGCCAGCAGCGACATGGACGAGCAGTACTTC
>.|TRBJ2-3|TRBV7-7|TRBD1
CASSHTEDRGDTQYF
TGTGCTAGCAGCCATACCGAGGACAGGGGCGATACGCAGTATTTT
>.|TRBJ1-2|TRBV5-4|.
CASSPDNRAGYGYTF
TGTGCCAGCAGCCCCGATAACAGGGCGGGCTATGGCTACACCTTC
>.|TRBJ2-3|TRBV9|.
CASSVDSPEVVGAGATDTQYF
TGTGCCAGCAGCGTAGATTCCCCAGAAGTCGTCGGGGCGGGGGCCACAGATACGCAGTATTTT
>.|TRBJ2-1|TRBV11-2|TRBD2
CASSPPSAGSSSYNEQFF
TGTGCCAGCAGCCCCCCATCAGCGGGGTCAAGCTCCTACAATGAGCAGTTCTTC
>.|TRBJ1-1|TRBV9|.
CASSPSSRGDTEAFF
TGTGCCAGCAGCCCCTCGTCCCGGGGGGACACTGAAGCTTTCTTT
>once|TRBJ1-2|TRBV5-4|TRBD1
CASSTRTGAIYGYTF
TGTGCCAGCAGCACTCGGACAGGGGCGATCTATGGCTACACCTTC
>.|TRBJ1-2|TRBV5-4|TRBD1
CASSSGQGNPYGYTF
TGTGCCAGCAGCTCCGGACAGGGAAACCCCTATGGCTACACCTTC
>once|TRBJ2-5|TRBV29-1|TRBD2
CSVEVGRLASLKETQYF
TGCAGCGTTGAAGTTGGGAGACTAGCGAGCCTAAAAGAGACCCAGTACTTC
>.|TRBJ2-2|TRBV7-9|TRBD2
CASSPRTSGDPSGELFF
TGTGCCAGCAGCCCAAGGACTAGCGGGGACCCGAGTGGGGAGCTGTTTTTT
>.|TRBJ2-3|TRBV2|TRBD2
CASSPGLAGGDGGTDTQYF
TGTGCCAGCAGTCCCGGACTAGCGGGAGGAGATGGGGGCACAGATACGCAGTATTTT
>.|TRBJ1-2|TRBV5-1|TRBD1
CASSLGRGTLYGYTF
TGCGCCAGCAGCTTGGGCAGGGGGACCCTCTATGGCTACACCTTC
>.|TRBJ2-1|TRBV30|.
CAWSVTPTGGYNEQFF
TGTGCCTGGAGTGTAACCCCCACTGGCGGGTACAATGAGCAGTTCTTC
>.|TRBJ2-7|TRBV21-1|.
CASSKLEPGQLYEQYF
TGTGCCAGCAGCAAATTAGAACCGGGACAACTGTACGAGCAGTACTTC
>once|TRBJ2-7|TRBV7-8|.
CASSLSWEQYF
TGTGCCAGCAGCTTAAGCTGGGAGCAGTACTTC
>.|TRBJ2-1|TRBV4-2|.
CASSQTDPAAMNEQFF
TGTGCCAGCAGCCAGACGGATCCAGCGGCGATGAATGAGCAGTTCTTC
>.|TRBJ2-5|TRBV7-2|TRBD1
CASSLEHRGRQYF
TGTGCCAGCAGCTTAGAGCACAGGGGGCGGCAGTACTTC
>.|TRBJ2-2|TRBV30|.
CAWNFGTFPGELFF
TGTGCCTGGAACTTCGGGACATTCCCCGGGGAGCTGTTTTTT
>.|TRBJ2-2|TRBV29-1|TRBD2
CSVSSGGGRGGELFF
TGCAGCGTTTCCAGCGGGGGGGGCAGGGGCGGGGAGCTGTTTTTT
>.|TRBJ2-1|TRBV7-9|TRBD2
CASSLGREGLNEQFF
TGTGCCAGCAGCTTAGGGCGGGAGGGCCTCAATGAGCAGTTCTTC
>.|TRBJ1-1|TRBV4-1|TRBD1
CASSQPGQVNTEAFF
TGCGCCAGCAGCCAGCCGGGACAGGTGAACACTGAAGCTTTCTTT